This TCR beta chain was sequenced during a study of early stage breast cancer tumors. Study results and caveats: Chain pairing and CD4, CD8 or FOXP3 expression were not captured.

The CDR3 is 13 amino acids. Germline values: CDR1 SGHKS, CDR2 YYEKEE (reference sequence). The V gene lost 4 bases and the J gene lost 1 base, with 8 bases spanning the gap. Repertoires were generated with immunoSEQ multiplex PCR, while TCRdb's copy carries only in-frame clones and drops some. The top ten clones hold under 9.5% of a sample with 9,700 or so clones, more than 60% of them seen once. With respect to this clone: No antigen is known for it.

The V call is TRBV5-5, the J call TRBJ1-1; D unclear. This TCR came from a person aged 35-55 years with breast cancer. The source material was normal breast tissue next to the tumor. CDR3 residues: CASSTQRNTEAFF. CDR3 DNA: TGTGCCAGCAGCACCCAGCGGAACACTGAAGCTTTCTTT.